The entry that follows covers one TCR beta chain sequence. The specificity of this receptor is unknown. No clone much larger than this one lies a single base away; base qualities are absent. The data were taken from a study of OX40 agonist ivuxolimab in advanced cancers. As for the study more broadly: Ivuxolimab was a fully human IgG2 agonistic monoclonal antibody targeting the costimulatory receptor OX40 (CD134). A male proportion of 70% to 90% and a mean age of 60 years, ranging from about 20 to 79, were recorded for the dose-escalation cohort. Peripheral TCRbeta sequencing aimed to test whether ivuxolimab altered TCR sequence diversity and caused clonal T-cell expansion. Intravenous ivuxolimab was administered to patients every 2 weeks at six dose levels: 0.01, 0.1, 0.3, 1.5, 3 and 10 mg/kg. Among the roughly 52 dose-escalation patients, around 19 had hepatocellular carcinoma, 15 or so melanoma, 9 renal cell carcinoma and 9 head and neck cancer. Patients were allowed to have had prior anti-PD-1, anti-PD-L1 or anti-CTLA-4 therapy, and approximately 37% of the dose-escalation patients had been treated with checkpoint inhibitors. The paper describes the monotherapy dose-escalation part (N of about 47 patients) of the phase I trial of ivuxolimab. Partial responses were achieved by three dose-escalation patients, of whom one had hepatocellular carcinoma and two had cutaneous melanoma.

Clipping removes 4 bases from V and 3 bases from J, with 8 as the unmatched junction base count. From a lookup of the germline V gene (reference sequence), CDR1 and CDR2 are LNHDA and SQIVND. The CDR3 spans 16 residues, from the cysteine through the phenylalanine. The DNA shown is the 48-base CDR3, in frame from base 1. For sequencing of the TCRbeta CDR3 region, genomic DNA was extracted from the sorted cells. The immunoSEQ Assay was used for sequencing of TCRbeta CDR3 regions. The clones in this table, taken by TCRdb from immuneACCESS, are in-frame only. Not every clone is retained; where verified, under half of the shortfall comes from an unresolved V gene, and the cause of the rest is unknown. Recorded for this sample are more than 45,000 clones; 91% of them occurred a single time. The leading ten clones occupy 3% to 4% of the sample. Findings and caveats that apply to the study as a whole: The antigen specificity of the peripheral T cells that underwent clonal expansion was not determined. At doses of 0.1 to 3.0 mg/kg, clonal expansion of both CD4+ and CD8+ blood T cells was observed from baseline to week 6. Low levels of normalized T-cell clonal expansion were also seen in some patients who did not respond. In the 0.1-3.0 mg/kg groups, partial responders were among the patients with the lowest normalized peripheral clonal expansion, particularly in CD8+ T cells. After ivuxolimab, expanded clones were on average more numerous among CD8+ T cells than among CD4+ T cells.

Patients with autoimmune disease history or receiving systemic immunosuppression were excluded from the trial. Peripheral blood for TCR sequencing was drawn from every dose cohort at baseline, at cycle 4 day 1 and at cycle 7 day 1. The samples were drawn from a first-in-human, open-label, multicenter phase I dose-escalation trial of ivuxolimab. Adults with locally advanced or metastatic melanoma, renal cell, hepatocellular, or head and neck squamous cell carcinoma were enrolled in the trial. Before TCR sequencing, CD4+ T cells and CD8+ T cells from peripheral blood were sorted into separate populations.

The clonotype comes from an adult with an advanced solid tumor such as melanoma, head and neck, liver or kidney cancer. The chain links TRBV19 with TRBJ2-7; 11 bases in the junction line up with TRBD1. The sequencing here drew on CD4+ or CD8+ T cells sorted from blood, taken in a trial of the OX40 agonist ivuxolimab. The nucleotide sequence reads as follows: TGTGCCAGTAGTACCAGGACAGGGGGCGGAGGCTACGAGCAGTACTTC. The translation is CASSTRTGGGGYEQYF. Extended through the reference TRBV19 and TRBJ2-7 proteins, this CDR3 yields the full variable domain: DGGITQSPKYLFRKEGQNVTLSCEQNLNHDAMYWYRQDPGQGLRLIYYSQIVNDFQKGDIAEGYSVSREKKESFPLTVTSAQKNPTAFYLCASSTRTGGGGYEQYFGPGTRLTVT.